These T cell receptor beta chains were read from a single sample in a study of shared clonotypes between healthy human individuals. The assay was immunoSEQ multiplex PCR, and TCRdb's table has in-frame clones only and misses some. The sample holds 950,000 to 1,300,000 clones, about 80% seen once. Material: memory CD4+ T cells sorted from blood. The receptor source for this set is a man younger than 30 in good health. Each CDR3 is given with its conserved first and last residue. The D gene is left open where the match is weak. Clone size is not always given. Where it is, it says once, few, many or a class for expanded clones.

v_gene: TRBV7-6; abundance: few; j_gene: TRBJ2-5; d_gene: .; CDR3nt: TGTGCCAGCAGCAAAAGGGACTCCCAGGCCCAGTACTTC; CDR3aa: CASSKRDSQAQYF
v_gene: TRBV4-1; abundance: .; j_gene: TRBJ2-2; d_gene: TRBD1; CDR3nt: TGCGCCAGCAGCCAATCCGGGACAGGGAGTCCCGGGGAGCTGTTTTTT; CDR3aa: CASSQSGTGSPGELFF
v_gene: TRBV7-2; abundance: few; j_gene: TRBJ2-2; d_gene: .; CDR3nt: TGTGCCAGCAGCTTAGCGCAGAACACCGGGGAGCTGTTTTTT; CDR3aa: CASSLAQNTGELFF
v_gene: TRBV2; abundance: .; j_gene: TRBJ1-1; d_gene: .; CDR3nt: TGTGCCAGCAGTGTCGGACAGTTAAACACTGAAGCTTTCTTT; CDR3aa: CASSVGQLNTEAFF
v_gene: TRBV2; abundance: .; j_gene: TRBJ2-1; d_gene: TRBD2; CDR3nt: TGTGCCACCTTAGCGGGAGGTTCTAATGAGCAGTTCTTC; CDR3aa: CATLAGGSNEQFF
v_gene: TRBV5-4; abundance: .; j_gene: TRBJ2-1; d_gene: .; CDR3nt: TGTGCCAGCAGCTCCCGTAATGAGCAGTTCTTC; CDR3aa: CASSSRNEQFF
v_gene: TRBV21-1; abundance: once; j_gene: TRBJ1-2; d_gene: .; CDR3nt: TGTGCCAGCAGCGGACAGGTTTCCAATGAGCATGGCTACACCTTC; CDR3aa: CASSGQVSNEHGYTF
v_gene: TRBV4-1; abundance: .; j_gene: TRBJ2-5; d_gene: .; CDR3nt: TGCGCCAGCAGCCAAGTAGAGGGAAAAGGGGTCCTCGGGACCCAGTACTTC; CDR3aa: CASSQVEGKGVLGTQYF
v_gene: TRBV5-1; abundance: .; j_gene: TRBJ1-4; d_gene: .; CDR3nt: TGCGCCAGCAGCTTGGCAGGAAAGGGCGAAAAACTGTTTTTT; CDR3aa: CASSLAGKGEKLFF
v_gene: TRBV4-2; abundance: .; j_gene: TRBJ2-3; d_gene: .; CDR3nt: TGTGCCAGCAGCCCCGACGTGGATACGCAGTATTTT; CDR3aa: CASSPDVDTQYF
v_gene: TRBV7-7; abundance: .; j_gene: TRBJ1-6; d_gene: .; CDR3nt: TGTGCTAGCAGCCCCAGTTCACCCCTCCACTTT; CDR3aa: CASSPSSPLHF
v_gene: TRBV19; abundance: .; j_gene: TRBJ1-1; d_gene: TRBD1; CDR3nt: TGTGCCAGTAGTCCAGCGGACAGGGGGGCCTACACTGAAGCTTTCTTT; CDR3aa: CASSPADRGAYTEAFF
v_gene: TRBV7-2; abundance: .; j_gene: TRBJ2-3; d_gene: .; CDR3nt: TGTGCCAGCTCTCCTAGCCGGTCGAAAGATACGCAGTATTTT; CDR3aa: CASSPSRSKDTQYF
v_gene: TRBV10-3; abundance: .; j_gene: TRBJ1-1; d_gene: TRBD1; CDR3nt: TGTGCCATCAGAGCTCAGTACCAGGGGGCTGAAGCTTTCTTT; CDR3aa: CAIRAQYQGAEAFF
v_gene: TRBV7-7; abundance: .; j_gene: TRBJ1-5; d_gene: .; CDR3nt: TGTGCTAGCAGCGAAAGGAAAGAGGGACTCTGGGCGCGGCAGCCCCAGCATTTT; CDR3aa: CASSERKEGLWARQPQHF
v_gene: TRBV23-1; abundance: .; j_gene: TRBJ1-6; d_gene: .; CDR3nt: TGCGCCAGCAGTCAATATCCAGCTAGGTCATCACCCCTCCACTTT; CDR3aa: CASSQYPARSSPLHF
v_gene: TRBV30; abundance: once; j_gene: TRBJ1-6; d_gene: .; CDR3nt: TGTGCCTGGATTACCCGGGGCCGGTATAATTCACCCCTCCACTTT; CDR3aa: CAWITRGRYNSPLHF
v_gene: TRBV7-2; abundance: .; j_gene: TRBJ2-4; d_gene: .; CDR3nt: TGTGCCAGCAGCTTAGGTTTTTGGGGGACCGCCAAAAACATTCAGTACTTC; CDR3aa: CASSLGFWGTAKNIQYF
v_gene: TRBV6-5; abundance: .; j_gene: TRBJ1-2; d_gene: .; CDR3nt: TGTGCCAGCAGTTACTCGGGGTTTCTCACCTTC; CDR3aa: CASSYSGFLTF
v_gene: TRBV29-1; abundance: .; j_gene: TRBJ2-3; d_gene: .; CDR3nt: TGCAGCTCCCGAAACTCGGGGGATACGCAGTATTTT; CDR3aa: CSSRNSGDTQYF
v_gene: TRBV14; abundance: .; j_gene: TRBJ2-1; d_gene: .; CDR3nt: TGTGCCAGCAGCCTACAAAACAAGGGTGAGCAGTTCTTC; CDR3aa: CASSLQNKGEQFF
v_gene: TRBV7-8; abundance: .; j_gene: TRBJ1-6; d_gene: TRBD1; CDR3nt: TGTGCCAGCAGCTCAAGGGACAGGGGCCAGCTCTATAATTCACCCCTCCACTTT; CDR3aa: CASSSRDRGQLYNSPLHF
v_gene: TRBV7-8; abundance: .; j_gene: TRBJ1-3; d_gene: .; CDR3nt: TGTGCCAGCAGCTTAGGGGGGGGCTTTGGAAACACCATATATTTT; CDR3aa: CASSLGGGFGNTIYF
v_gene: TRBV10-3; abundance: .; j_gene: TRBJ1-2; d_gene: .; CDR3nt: TGTGCCATCAGTGAGCAGGGTAGCTATGGCTACACCTTC; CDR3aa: CAISEQGSYGYTF
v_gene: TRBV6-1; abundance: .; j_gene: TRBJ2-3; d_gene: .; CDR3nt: TGTGCCAGCAGTGAGCGCCGCATTGGATCGGCAGATACGCAGTATTTT; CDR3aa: CASSERRIGSADTQYF
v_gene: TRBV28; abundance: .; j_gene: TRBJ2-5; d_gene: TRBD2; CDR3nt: TGTGCCAGCAGTTCAGCGGGTCGGACGGGACTAGCGGCGCGAGAGACCCAGTACTTC; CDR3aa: CASSSAGRTGLAARETQYF
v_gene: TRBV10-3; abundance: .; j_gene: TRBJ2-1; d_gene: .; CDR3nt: TGTGCCATCACACCGGGGGTCAGAAACAATGAGCAGTTCTTC; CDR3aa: CAITPGVRNNEQFF
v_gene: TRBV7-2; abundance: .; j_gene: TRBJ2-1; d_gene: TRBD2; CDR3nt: TGTGCCAGCAGTATAGTAGCGGGTGTAAACAATGAGCAGTTCTTC; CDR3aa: CASSIVAGVNNEQFF
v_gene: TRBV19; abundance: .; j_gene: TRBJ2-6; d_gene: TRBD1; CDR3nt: TGTGCCAGTAGTATGGACAGGGCTGGGGCCAACGTCCTGACTTTC; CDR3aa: CASSMDRAGANVLTF
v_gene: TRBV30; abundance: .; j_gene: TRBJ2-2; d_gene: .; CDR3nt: TGTGCCTCTCCGGGGACGGGGAACACCGGGGAGCTGTTTTTT; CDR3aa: CASPGTGNTGELFF
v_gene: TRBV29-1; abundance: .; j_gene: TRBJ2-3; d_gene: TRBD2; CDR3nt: TGCAGCGTTGACTCCGGGAGGGCCGGAGATACGCAGTATTTT; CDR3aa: CSVDSGRAGDTQYF
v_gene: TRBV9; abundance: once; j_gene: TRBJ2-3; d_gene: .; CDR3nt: TGTGCCAGCAGCGTAGGTACTTCTAGCACAGATACGCAGTATTTT; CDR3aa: CASSVGTSSTDTQYF
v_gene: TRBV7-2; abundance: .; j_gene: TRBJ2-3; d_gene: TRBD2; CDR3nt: TGTGCCAGCAGCGTTAGCGGGAGTGAAGATACGCAGTATTTT; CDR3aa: CASSVSGSEDTQYF
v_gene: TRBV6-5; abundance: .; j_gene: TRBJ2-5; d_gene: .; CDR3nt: TGTGCCAGCAGTTACTCCCTGAACCAAGAGACCCAGTACTTC; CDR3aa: CASSYSLNQETQYF
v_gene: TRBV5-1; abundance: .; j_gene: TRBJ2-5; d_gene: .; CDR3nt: TGCGCCAGCAGCTTGGCCCTGGAAGAGACCCAGTACTTC; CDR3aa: CASSLALEETQYF
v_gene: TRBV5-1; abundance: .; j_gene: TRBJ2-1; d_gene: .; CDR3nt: TGCGCCAGCAGCTTGTTTGACCAGGGTAGGAATGAGCAGTTCTTC; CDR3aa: CASSLFDQGRNEQFF